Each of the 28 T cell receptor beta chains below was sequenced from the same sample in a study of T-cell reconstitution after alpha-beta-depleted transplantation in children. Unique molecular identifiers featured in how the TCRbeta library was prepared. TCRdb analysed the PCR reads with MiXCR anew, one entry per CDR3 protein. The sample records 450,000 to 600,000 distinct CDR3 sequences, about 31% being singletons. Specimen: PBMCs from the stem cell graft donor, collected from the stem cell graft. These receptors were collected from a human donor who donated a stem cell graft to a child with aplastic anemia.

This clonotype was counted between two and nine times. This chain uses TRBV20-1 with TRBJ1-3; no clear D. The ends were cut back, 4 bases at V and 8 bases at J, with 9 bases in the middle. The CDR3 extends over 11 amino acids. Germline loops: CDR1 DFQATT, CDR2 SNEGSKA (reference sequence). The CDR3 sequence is CSATKADTIYF. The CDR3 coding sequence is TGCAGTGCTACAAAGGCCGACACCATATATTTT.

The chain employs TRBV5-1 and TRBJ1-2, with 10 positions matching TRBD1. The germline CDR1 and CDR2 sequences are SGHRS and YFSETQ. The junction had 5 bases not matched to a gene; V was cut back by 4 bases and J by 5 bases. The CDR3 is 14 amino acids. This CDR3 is CASSGPGQGYGYTF. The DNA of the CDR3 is TGCGCCAGCAGCGGACCGGGACAGGGGTATGGCTACACCTTC.

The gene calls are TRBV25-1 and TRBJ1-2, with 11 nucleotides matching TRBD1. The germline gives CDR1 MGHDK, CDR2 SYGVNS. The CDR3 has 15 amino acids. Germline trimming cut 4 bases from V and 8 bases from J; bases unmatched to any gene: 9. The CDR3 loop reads CASSGPGTGGLGYTF. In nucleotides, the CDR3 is TGTGCCAGCAGTGGGCCCGGGACAGGGGGTTTAGGCTACACCTTC.

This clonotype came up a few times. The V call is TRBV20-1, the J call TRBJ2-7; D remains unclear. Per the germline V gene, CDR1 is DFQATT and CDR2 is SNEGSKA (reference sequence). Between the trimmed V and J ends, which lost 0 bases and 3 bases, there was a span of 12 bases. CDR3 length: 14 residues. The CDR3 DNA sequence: TGCAGTGCTAGAGATCTCACCAGAGACTACGAGCAGTACTTC. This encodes CSARDLTRDYEQYF.

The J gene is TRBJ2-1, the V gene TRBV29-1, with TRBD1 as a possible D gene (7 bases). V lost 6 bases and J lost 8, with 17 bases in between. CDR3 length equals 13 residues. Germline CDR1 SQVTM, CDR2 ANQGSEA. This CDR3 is CSVGGDRGYEQFF. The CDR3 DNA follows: TGCAGCGTCGGCGGGGACAGAGGGTATGAGCAGTTCTTC.

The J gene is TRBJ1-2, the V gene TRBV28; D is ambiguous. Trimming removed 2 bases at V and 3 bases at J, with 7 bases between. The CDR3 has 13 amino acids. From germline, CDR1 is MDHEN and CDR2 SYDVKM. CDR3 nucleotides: TGTGCCAGCAGTTTAATGATGGACTATGGCTACACCTTC. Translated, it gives CASSLMMDYGYTF.

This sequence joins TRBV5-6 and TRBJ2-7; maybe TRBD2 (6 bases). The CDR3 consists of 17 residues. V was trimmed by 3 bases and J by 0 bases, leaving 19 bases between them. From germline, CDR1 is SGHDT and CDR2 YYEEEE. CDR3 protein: CASSYSSGSTHSYEQYF. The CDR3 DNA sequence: TGTGCCAGCAGCTACTCTTCCGGGAGTACTCACTCCTACGAGCAGTACTTC.

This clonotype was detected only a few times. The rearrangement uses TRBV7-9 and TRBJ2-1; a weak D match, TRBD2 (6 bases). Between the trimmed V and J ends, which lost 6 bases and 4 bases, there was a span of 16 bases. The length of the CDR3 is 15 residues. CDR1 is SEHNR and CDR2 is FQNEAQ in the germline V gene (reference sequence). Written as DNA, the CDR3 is TGTGCCAGCAGTAAAATAGCGGTTACTTACAATGAGCAGTTCTTC. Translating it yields CASSKIAVTYNEQFF.

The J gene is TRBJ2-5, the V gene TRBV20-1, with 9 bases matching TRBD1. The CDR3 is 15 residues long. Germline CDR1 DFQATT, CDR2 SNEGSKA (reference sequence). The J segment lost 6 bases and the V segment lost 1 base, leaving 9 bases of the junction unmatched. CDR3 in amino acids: CSARAGTGTLKTQYF. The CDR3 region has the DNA TGCAGTGCTAGAGCCGGGACAGGGACGTTGAAGACCCAGTACTTC.

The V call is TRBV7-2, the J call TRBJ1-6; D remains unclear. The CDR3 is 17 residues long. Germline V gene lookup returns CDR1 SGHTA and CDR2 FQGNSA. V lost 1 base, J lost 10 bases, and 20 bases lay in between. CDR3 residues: CASSLVSPALVGSPLHF. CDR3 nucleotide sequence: TGTGCCAGCAGCTTAGTGTCGCCAGCCTTGGTGGGCTCACCCCTCCACTTT.

CDR3 in DNA: TGCAGTGGCGAGGCTAGCGGGAAGGATACGCAGTATTTT. Its translation: CSGEASGKDTQYF. The chain uses TRBV20-1 and TRBJ2-3, with TRBD2 matching 9 bases. V was clipped by 7 bases and J by 6 bases; unmatched bases: 8. There are 13 residues in the CDR3. CDR1 DFQATT and CDR2 SNEGSKA come from the germline V gene (reference sequence).

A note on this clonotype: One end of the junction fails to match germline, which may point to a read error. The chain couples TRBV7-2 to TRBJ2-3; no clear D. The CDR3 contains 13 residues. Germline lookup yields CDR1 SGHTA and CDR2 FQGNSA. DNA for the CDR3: TGTGCCAGCAGTTTTAGGGCCACAAATACGCAGTATTTT. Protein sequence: CASSFRATNTQYF. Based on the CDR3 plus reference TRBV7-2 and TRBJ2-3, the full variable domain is GAGVSQSPSNKVTEKGKDVELRCDPISGHTALYWYRQSLGQGLEFLIYFQGNSAPDKSGLPSDRFSAERTGGSVSTLTIQRTQQEDSAVYLCASSFRATNTQYFGPGTRLTVL.

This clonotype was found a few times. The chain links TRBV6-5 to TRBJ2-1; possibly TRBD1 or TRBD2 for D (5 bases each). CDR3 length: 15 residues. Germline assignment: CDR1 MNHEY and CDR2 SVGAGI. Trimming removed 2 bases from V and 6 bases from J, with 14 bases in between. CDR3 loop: CASSYIPMGVNEQFF. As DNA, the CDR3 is TGTGCCAGCAGTTACATACCCATGGGGGTCAATGAGCAGTTCTTC.

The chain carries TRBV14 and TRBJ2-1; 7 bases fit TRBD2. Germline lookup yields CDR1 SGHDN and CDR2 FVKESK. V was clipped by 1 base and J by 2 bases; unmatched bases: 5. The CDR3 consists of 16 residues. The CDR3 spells CASSQVGGSAYNEQFF. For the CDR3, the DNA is TGTGCCAGCAGCCAAGTGGGGGGGTCTGCCTACAATGAGCAGTTCTTC.

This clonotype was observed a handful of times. The CDR3 sequence: CASKGQGISTDTQYF. As DNA, the CDR3 is TGTGCCAGCAAAGGACAGGGGATAAGCACAGATACGCAGTATTTT. This chain connects TRBV2 to TRBJ2-3; 9 nucleotides match TRBD1. The J segment lost 0 bases and the V segment lost 7 bases, leaving 5 bases of the junction unmatched. Germline CDR1 is SNHLY and CDR2 is FYNNEI. The CDR3 is 15 residues long.

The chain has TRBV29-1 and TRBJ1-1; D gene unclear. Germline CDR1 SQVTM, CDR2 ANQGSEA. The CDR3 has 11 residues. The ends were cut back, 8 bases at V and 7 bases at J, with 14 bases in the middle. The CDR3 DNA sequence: TGCAGCTACAAGGATAACTATGAAGCTTTCTTT. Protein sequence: CSYKDNYEAFF.

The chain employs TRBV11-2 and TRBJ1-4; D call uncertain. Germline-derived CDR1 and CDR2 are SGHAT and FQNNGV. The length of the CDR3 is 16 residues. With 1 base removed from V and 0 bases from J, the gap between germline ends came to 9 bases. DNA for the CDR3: TGTGCCAGCAGCTTAGTCCCGGAGCCAACTAATGAAAAACTGTTTTTT. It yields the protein CASSLVPEPTNEKLFF.

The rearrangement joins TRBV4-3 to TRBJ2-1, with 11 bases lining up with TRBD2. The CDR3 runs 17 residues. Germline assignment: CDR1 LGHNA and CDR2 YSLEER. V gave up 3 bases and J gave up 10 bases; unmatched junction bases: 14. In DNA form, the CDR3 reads TGCGCCAGCAGCCAGGACCTCCATAGCGGGAGGGCCAACGAGCAGTTCTTC. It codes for CASSQDLHSGRANEQFF.

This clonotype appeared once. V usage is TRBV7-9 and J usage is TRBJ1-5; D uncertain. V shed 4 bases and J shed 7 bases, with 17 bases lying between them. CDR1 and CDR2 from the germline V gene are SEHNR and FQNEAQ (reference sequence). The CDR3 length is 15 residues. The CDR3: CASSSSLRPWQPQHF. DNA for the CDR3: TGTGCCAGCAGCTCGTCTCTCCGGCCGTGGCAGCCCCAGCATTTT. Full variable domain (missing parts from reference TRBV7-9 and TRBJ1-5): DTGVSQNPRHKITKRGQNVTFRCDPISEHNRLYWYRQTLGQGPEFLTYFQNEAQLEKSRLLSDRFSAERPKGSFSTLEIQRTEQGDSAMYLCASSSSLRPWQPQHFGDGTRLSIL.

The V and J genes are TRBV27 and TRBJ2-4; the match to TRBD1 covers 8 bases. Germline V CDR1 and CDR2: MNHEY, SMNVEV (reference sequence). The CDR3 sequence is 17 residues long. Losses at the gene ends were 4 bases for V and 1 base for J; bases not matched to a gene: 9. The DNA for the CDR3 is TGTGCCAGCAGTTATCACCGGGACAGGAATGCCAAAAACATTCAGTACTTC. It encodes CASSYHRDRNAKNIQYF.

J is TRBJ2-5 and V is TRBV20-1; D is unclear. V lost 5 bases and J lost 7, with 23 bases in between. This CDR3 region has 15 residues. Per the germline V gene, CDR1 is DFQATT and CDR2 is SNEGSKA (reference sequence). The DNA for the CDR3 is TGCAGTGCTCCCGACCCAAGGGCTTTTTGGATGACCCAGTACTTC. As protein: CSAPDPRAFWMTQYF.

CDR3 residues: CASSLVIISDTQYF. The CDR3 DNA sequence: TGTGCCAGCAGCTTAGTTATAATTTCAGATACGCAGTATTTT. The gene calls are TRBV7-2 and TRBJ2-3; the D is unclear. The CDR3 is made up of 14 amino acids. V dropped 1 base and J dropped 4 bases, with 9 bases sitting between them. Germline V gene sequence: CDR1 SGHTA, CDR2 FQGNSA.

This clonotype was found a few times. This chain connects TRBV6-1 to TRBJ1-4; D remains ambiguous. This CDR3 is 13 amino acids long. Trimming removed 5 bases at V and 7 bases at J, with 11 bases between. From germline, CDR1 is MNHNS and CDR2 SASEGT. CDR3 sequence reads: CASSRAGIEKLFF. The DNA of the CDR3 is TGTGCCAGCAGTCGCGCGGGGATTGAAAAACTGTTTTTT.

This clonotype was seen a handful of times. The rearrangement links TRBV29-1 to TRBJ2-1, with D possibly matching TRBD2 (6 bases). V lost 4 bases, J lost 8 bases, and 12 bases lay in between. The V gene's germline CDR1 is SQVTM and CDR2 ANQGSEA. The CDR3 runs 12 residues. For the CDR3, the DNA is TGCAGCGTTGTTGGCGGGAAGCATGAGCAGTTCTTC. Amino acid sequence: CSVVGGKHEQFF.

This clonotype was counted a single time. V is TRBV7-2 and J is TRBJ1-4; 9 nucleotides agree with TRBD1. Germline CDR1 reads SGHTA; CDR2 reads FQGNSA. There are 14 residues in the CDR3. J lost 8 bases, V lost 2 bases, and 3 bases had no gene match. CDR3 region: CASSLNRGREKLFF. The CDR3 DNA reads TGTGCCAGCAGCTTAAACAGGGGGCGCGAAAAACTGTTTTTT.

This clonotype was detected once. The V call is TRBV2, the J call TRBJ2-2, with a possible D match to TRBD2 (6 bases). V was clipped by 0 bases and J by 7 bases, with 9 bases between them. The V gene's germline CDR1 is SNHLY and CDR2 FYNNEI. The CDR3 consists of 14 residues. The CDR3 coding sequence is TGTGCCAGCAGTGAAGCGCTGGGGGGCGGGGAGCTGTTTTTT. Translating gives CASSEALGGGELFF.

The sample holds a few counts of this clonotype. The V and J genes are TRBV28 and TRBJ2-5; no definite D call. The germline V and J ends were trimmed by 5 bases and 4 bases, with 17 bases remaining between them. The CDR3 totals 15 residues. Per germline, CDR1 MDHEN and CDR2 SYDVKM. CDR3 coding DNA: TGTGCCAGCAGTCCCTCAGGTGGGGTAATAGAGACCCAGTACTTC. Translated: CASSPSGGVIETQYF.

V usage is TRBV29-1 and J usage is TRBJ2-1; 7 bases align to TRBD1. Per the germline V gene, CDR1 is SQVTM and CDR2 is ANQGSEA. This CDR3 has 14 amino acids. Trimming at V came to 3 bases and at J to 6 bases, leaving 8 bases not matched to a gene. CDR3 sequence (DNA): TGCAGCGTTGAGCTTCAGGGGGTAGGCAATGAGCAGTTCTTC. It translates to CSVELQGVGNEQFF.